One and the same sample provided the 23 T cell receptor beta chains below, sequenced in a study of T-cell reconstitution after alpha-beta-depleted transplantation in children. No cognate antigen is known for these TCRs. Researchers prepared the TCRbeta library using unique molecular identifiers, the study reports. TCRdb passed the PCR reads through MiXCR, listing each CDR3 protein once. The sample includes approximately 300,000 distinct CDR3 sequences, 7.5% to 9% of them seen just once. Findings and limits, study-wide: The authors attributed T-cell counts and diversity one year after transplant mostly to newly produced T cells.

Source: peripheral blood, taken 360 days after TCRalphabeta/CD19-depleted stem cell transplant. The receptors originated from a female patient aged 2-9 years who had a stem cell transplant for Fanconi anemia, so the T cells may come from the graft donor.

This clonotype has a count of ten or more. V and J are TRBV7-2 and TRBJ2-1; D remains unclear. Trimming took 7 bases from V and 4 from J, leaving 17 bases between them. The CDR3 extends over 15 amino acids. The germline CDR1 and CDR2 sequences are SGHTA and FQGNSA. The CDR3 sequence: CASTLGAPEYNEQFF. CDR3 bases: TGTGCCAGCACCCTCGGTGCTCCGGAGTACAATGAGCAGTTCTTC.

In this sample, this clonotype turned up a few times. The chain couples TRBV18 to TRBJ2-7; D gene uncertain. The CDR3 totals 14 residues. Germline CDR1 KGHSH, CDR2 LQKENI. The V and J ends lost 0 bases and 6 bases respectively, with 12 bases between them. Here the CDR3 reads CASSPPAGLREQYF. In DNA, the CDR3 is TGTGCCAGCTCACCACCGGCAGGTCTTCGCGAGCAGTACTTC.

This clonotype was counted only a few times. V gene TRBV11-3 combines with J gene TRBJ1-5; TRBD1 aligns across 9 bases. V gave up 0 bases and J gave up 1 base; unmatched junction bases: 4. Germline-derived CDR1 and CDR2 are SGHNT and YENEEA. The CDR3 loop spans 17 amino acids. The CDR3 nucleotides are TGTGCCAGCAGCTTAGAGTGGGACAGGGCAAGCAATCAGCCCCAGCATTTT. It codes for CASSLEWDRASNQPQHF.

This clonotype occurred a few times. The CDR3 sequence: CASSLYEGEAFF. CDR3 coding DNA: TGTGCCAGCAGCTTATACGAGGGTGAAGCTTTCTTT. This chain joins TRBV7-9 and TRBJ1-1; D gene unclear. The CDR3 is made up of 12 amino acids. The germline V gene encodes CDR1 SEHNR and CDR2 FQNEAQ (reference sequence). Trimming cost V 2 bases and J 7 bases, with 8 bases left between them.

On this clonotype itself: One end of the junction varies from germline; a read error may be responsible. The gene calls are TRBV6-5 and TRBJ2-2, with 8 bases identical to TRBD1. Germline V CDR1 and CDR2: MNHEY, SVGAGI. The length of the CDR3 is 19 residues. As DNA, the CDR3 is TGTGCCAGCAGTTACTCTCGGGCAGGGGGCATACCGAACACCGGGGATCTGTTTTTT. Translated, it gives CASSYSRAGGIPNTGDLFF.

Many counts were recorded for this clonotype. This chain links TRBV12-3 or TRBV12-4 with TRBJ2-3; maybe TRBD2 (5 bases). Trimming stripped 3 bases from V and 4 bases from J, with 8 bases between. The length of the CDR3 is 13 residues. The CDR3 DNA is TGTGCCAGCAGTTTCGGGGTAGCAGATACGCAGTATTTT. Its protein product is CASSFGVADTQYF.

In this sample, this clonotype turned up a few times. CDR3 sequence: CASSHGTGAYGYTF. CDR3 bases: TGTGCCAGCTCTCACGGGACAGGGGCGTATGGCTACACCTTC. The chain recombines TRBV7-2 with TRBJ1-2; 10 bases are a match to TRBD1. V trimming: 8 bases; J trimming: 5 bases; junction bases outside the gene matches: 8. Germline assignment: CDR1 SGHTA and CDR2 FQGNSA. The CDR3 has 14 residues.

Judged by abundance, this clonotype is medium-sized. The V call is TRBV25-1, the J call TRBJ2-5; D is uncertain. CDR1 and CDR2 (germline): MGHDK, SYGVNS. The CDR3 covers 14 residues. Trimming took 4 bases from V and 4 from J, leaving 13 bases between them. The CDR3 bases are TGTGCCAGCAGTGGGGGTCTGAGTGGAGAGACCCAGTACTTC. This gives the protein CASSGGLSGETQYF.

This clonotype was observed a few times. Here the CDR3 DNA reads TGTGCCAGCAGTCTAGACACGGGCAATCAGCCCCAGCATTTT. The encoded protein is CASSLDTGNQPQHF. V and J are TRBV6-2 or TRBV6-3 and TRBJ1-5; D call uncertain. Germline V gene sequence: CDR1 MNHEY, CDR2 SVGEGT. This CDR3 comprises 14 residues. The V gene lost 5 bases and the J gene lost 2 bases, with 10 bases spanning the gap.

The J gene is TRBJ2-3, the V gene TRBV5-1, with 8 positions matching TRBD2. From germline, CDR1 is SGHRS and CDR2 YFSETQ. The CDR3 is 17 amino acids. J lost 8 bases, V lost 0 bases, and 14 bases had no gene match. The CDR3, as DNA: TGCGCCAGCAGCTTGGCCCCCGGGACTAGGACAGATCGTACGCAGTATTTT. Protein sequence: CASSLAPGTRTDRTQYF.

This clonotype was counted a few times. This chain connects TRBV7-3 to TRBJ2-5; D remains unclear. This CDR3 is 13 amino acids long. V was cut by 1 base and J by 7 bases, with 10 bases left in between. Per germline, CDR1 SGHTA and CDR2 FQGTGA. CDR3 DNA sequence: TGTGCCAGCAGCTTAAACGACGTGGGGACCCAGTACTTC. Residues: CASSLNDVGTQYF.

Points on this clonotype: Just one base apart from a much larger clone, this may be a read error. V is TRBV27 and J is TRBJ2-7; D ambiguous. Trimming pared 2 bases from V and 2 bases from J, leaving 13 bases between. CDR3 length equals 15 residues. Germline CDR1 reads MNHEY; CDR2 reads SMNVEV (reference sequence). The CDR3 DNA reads TGTGCCAGCAGTTTAGTGGAGCGCTTGGCCTACGAGCAGTACTTC. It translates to CASSLVERLAYEQYF.

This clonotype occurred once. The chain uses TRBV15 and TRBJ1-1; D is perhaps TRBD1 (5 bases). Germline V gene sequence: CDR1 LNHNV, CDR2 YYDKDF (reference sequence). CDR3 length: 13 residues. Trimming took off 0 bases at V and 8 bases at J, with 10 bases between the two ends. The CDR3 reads CATSRDYRREAFF. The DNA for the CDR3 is TGTGCCACCAGCAGAGATTACAGGAGGGAAGCTTTCTTT.

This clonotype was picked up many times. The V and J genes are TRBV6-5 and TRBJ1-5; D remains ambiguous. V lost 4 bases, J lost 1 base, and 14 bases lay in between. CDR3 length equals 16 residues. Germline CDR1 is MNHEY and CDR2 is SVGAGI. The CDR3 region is CASSSPQLRSNQPQHF. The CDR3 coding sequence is TGTGCCAGCAGTTCCCCGCAACTCCGGAGCAATCAGCCCCAGCATTTT.

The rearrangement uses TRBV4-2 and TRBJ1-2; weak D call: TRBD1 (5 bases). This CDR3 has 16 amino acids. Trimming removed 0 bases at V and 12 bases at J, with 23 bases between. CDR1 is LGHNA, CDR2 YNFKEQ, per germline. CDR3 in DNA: TGTGCCAGCAGCCAAGATGGGGCAAGAGGGGCTATTCCCCACACCTTC. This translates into CASSQDGARGAIPHTF.

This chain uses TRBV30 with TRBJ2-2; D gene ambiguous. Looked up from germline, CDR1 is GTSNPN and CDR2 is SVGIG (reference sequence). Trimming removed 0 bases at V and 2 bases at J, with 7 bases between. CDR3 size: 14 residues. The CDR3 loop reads CAWSVWRNTGELFF. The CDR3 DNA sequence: TGTGCCTGGAGTGTATGGCGTAACACCGGGGAGCTGTTTTTT.

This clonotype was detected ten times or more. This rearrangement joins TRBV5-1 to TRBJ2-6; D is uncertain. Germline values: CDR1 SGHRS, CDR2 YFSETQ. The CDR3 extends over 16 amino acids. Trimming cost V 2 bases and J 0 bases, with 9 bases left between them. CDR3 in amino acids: CASSFVGSSGANVLTF. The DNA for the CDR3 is TGCGCCAGCAGCTTCGTCGGAAGCTCTGGGGCCAACGTCCTGACTTTC.

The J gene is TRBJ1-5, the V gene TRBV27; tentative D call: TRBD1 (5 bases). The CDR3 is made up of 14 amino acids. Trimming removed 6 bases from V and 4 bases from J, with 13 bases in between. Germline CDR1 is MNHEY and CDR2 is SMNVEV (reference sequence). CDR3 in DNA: TGTGCCAGCAGCCAGGGTGGAAGGAATCAGCCCCAGCATTTT. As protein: CASSQGGRNQPQHF.

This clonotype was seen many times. CDR3 DNA sequence: TGTGCCAGCAGCTTACTAGTGGCGGCGCAGTATTTT. Translation: CASSLLVAAQYF. The V gene is TRBV7-2, the J gene TRBJ2-3, with unresolved D. The CDR3 spans 12 residues. V gave up 2 bases and J gave up 10 bases, with 10 bases separating them. Germline CDR1 and CDR2: SGHTA and FQGNSA. Combining the CDR3 with reference TRBV7-2 and TRBJ2-3 gives the whole variable domain GAGVSQSPSNKVTEKGKDVELRCDPISGHTALYWYRQSLGQGLEFLIYFQGNSAPDKSGLPSDRFSAERTGGSVSTLTIQRTQQEDSAVYLCASSLLVAAQYFGPGTRLTVL.

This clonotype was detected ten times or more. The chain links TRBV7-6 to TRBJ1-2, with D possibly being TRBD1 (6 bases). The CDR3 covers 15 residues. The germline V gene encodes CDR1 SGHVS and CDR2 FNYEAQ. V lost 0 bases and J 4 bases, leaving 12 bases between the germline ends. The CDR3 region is CASSLAGGLVYGYTF. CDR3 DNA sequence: TGTGCCAGCAGCTTAGCTGGGGGGCTCGTCTATGGCTACACCTTC. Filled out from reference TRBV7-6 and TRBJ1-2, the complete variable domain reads GAGVSQSPRYKVTKRGQDVALRCDPISGHVSLYWYRQALGQGPEFLTYFNYEAQQDKSGLPNDRFSAERPEGSISTLTIQRTEQRDSAMYRCASSLAGGLVYGYTFGSGTRLTVV.

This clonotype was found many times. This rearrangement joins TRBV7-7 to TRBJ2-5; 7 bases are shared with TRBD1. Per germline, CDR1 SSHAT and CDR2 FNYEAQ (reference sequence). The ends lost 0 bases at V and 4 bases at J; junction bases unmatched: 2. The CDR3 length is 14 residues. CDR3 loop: CASSLANRGETQYF. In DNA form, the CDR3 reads TGTGCCAGCAGCTTAGCGAACAGGGGAGAGACCCAGTACTTC.

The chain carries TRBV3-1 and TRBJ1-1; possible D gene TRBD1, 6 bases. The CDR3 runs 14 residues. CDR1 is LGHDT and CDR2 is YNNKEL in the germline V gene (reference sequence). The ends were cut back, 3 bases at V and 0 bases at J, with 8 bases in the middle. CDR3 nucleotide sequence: TGTGCCAGCAGCCACACAGGGTTGAACACTGAAGCTTTCTTT. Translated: CASSHTGLNTEAFF. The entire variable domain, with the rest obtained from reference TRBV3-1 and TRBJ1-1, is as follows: DTAVSQTPKYLVTQMGNDKSIKCEQNLGHDTMYWYKQDSKKFLKIMFSYNNKELIINETVPNRFSPKSPDKAHLNLHINSLELGDSAVYFCASSHTGLNTEAFFGQGTRLTVV.

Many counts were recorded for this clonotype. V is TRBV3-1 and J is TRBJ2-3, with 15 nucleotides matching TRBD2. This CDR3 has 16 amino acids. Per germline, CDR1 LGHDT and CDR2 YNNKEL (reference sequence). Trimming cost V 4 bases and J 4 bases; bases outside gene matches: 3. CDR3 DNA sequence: TGTGCCAGCAGCCGCCGGACTAGCGGGGGGGCAGATACGCAGTATTTT. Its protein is CASSRRTSGGADTQYF.